Presented here are 20 T cell receptor beta chains from one specimen sequenced in a study of Graves' ophthalmopathy and Graves' hyperthyroidism. The sequenced template was RNA, covering the TCR beta CDR3 region. HTBI primers were employed in first-round RT-PCR, then a second-round multiplex PCR followed. Each CDR3 protein is one row after TCRdb ran MiXCR on the multiplex PCR reads. The table lists hundreds of thousands of distinct CDR3 sequences, 21% of them singletons. Sequenced sample: peripheral blood. The receptors here all came from a woman younger than 35 with stable Graves' hyperthyroidism.

This clonotype was observed many times. This chain joins TRBV5-1 and TRBJ2-7; D tentatively reads TRBD1 or TRBD2 (6 bases each). CDR3 size: 14 residues. The germline gives CDR1 SGHRS, CDR2 YFSETQ. The V gene lost 4 bases and the J gene lost 5 bases, with 16 bases spanning the gap. The CDR3 here is CASSPDVGGNEQYF. The CDR3 region has the DNA TGCGCCAGCAGCCCGGACGTGGGGGGCAACGAGCAGTACTTC.

There are many counts of this clonotype. V gene TRBV6-2 or TRBV6-3 combines with J gene TRBJ2-2; 9 bases agree with TRBD2. In germline, CDR1 is MNHEY, CDR2 SVGEGT. This CDR3 is built from 15 residues. The ends lost 6 bases at V and 4 bases at J; junction bases unmatched: 6. CDR3 nucleotides: TGTGCCAGCAGACGGGGACTAGCACCCACCGGGGAGCTGTTTTTT. Protein product: CASRRGLAPTGELFF.

In this sample, this clonotype turned up many times. The chain is built from TRBV25-1 and TRBJ1-5, with D maybe TRBD1 (6 bases). The CDR3 covers 13 residues. Trimming stripped 9 bases from V and 2 bases from J, with 11 bases between. Germline values: CDR1 MGHDK, CDR2 SYGVNS. CDR3 in DNA: TGTGCCAGTACAGGGTCGGGCAATCAGCCCCAGCATTTT. It codes for CASTGSGNQPQHF.

For the CDR3, the DNA is TGTGCCACCAGCAGAGGAACCGGGATTGGATATGGCTACACCTTC. It yields the protein CATSRGTGIGYGYTF. This chain uses TRBV15 with TRBJ1-2; the D is unclear. Germline V gene sequence: CDR1 LNHNV, CDR2 YYDKDF (reference sequence). The CDR3 has 15 residues. The V gene lost 1 base and the J gene lost 5 bases, with 14 bases spanning the gap.

This clonotype appeared a few times. The chain combines TRBV7-3 with TRBJ2-1; D is uncertain. Germline V CDR1 and CDR2: SGHTA, FQGTGA. The CDR3 contains 15 residues. Trimming pared 1 base from V and 4 bases from J, leaving 11 bases between. CDR3 nucleotide sequence: TGTGCCAGCAGCTTAAAGGTTGAGAGTTACAATGAGCAGTTCTTC. It translates to CASSLKVESYNEQFF.

There are a few counts of this clonotype. The chain couples TRBV9 to TRBJ2-3; D might be TRBD2 (6 bases). The CDR3 sequence is 15 residues long. V lost 7 bases to trimming and J lost 4 bases, with 19 bases between them. The germline gives CDR1 SGDLS, CDR2 YYNGEE. The CDR3: CASGMKAGMADTQYF. Written as DNA, the CDR3 is TGTGCCAGCGGGATGAAGGCGGGAATGGCAGATACGCAGTATTTT.

A few counts support this clonotype. This chain joins TRBV13 and TRBJ2-2, with D unclear. CDR3 length: 15 amino acids. The germline gives CDR1 PRHDT, CDR2 FYEKMQ (reference sequence). V lost 5 bases, J lost 6 bases, and 16 bases lay in between. CDR3 protein: CASSDSQLYPGELFF. The CDR3 coding sequence is TGTGCCAGCAGCGACTCCCAACTTTATCCCGGGGAGCTGTTTTTT.

This clonotype was detected a few times. This chain links TRBV30 with TRBJ2-7; no firm D call. The CDR3 length is 13 residues. Between the trimmed V and J ends, which lost 2 bases and 2 bases, there was a span of 10 bases. Germline CDR1 is GTSNPN and CDR2 is SVGIG (reference sequence). The CDR3 region has the DNA TGTGCCTGGAGTAGGTCCGCGGCCTACGAGCAGTACTTC. Translation gives CAWSRSAAYEQYF. The variable domain in full, completed from reference TRBV30 and TRBJ2-7, reads SQTIHQWPATLVQPVGSPLSLECTVEGTSNPNLYWYRQAAGRGLQLLFYSVGIGQISSEVPQNLSASRPQDRQFILSSKKLLLSDSGFYLCAWSRSAAYEQYFGPGTRLTVT.

This clonotype was seen a few times. The V call is TRBV18, the J call TRBJ2-7; D may be TRBD1 (6 bases). With 5 bases removed from V and 1 base from J, the gap between germline ends came to 15 bases. Germline-derived CDR1 and CDR2 are KGHSH and LQKENI. The CDR3 runs 15 residues. The CDR3 DNA sequence: TGTGCCAGCTCAGCCAGTGGGGGCGGATCCTACGAGCAGTACTTC. This gives the protein CASSASGGGSYEQYF.

This clonotype was detected only a few times. The V and J genes are TRBV6-1 and TRBJ1-6; 7 bases map to TRBD1. Trimming removed 1 base from V and 8 bases from J; junction bases left unmatched: 5. The CDR3 extends over 15 amino acids. The germline CDR1 and CDR2 sequences are MNHNS and SASEGT. CDR3 in amino acids: CASSEVGGGDSPLHF. The CDR3 DNA is TGTGCCAGCAGTGAAGTAGGGGGCGGCGATTCACCCCTCCACTTT.

The chain uses TRBV5-4 and TRBJ2-2, with D unresolved. This CDR3 is built from 12 residues. Trimming cost V 6 bases and J 1 base, with 4 bases left between them. The germline V gene encodes CDR1 SGHNT and CDR2 YYREEE (reference sequence). The DNA of the CDR3 is TGTGCCAGCATCGGGAACACCGGGGAGCTGTTTTTT. Translated: CASIGNTGELFF.

Of note for this clonotype: A read error is possible here, since a much larger clone lies one base away. The rearrangement joins TRBV7-8 to TRBJ2-2; D possibly corresponds to TRBD2 (5 bases). The CDR3 length is 15 residues. Per the germline V gene, CDR1 is SGHVS and CDR2 is FQNEAQ. The CDR3 spells CASSPGKGRTGELCF. DNA for the CDR3: TGTGCCAGCAGCCCCGGGAAGGGCCGCACCGGGGAGCTGTGTTTT. Full variable domain (outside the CDR3, taken from reference TRBV7-8 and TRBJ2-2): GAGVSQSPRYKVAKRGQDVALRCDPISGHVSLFWYQQALGQGPEFLTYFQNEAQLDKSGLPSDRFFAERPEGSVSTLKIQRTQQEDSAVYLCASSPGKGRTGELCFGEGSRLTVL.

The chain links TRBV13 to TRBJ2-5; possibly TRBD1 for D (6 bases). Trimming removed 6 bases at V and 1 base at J, with 24 bases between. Germline values: CDR1 PRHDT, CDR2 FYEKMQ (reference sequence). The CDR3 is made up of 18 amino acids. The CDR3 sequence is CASSPFERRQALQETQYF. The CDR3 bases are TGTGCCAGCAGTCCGTTCGAACGGAGACAGGCGCTCCAAGAGACCCAGTACTTC.

This clonotype came up many times. The chain joins TRBV7-2 to TRBJ2-6; D call uncertain. The germline CDR1 and CDR2 sequences are SGHTA and FQGNSA. This CDR3 region has 15 residues. The V end was cut by 5 bases, the J end by 3 bases, with 11 bases between. CDR3 loop: CASSPSRSGANVLTF. In DNA, the CDR3 is TGTGCCAGCAGCCCTTCTAGAAGTGGGGCCAACGTCCTGACTTTC.

In this sample, this clonotype turned up many times. The chain joins TRBV12-3 or TRBV12-4 to TRBJ2-5; D call uncertain. The length of the CDR3 is 13 residues. V was trimmed by 3 bases and J by 5 bases, leaving 10 bases between them. The CDR3 nucleotides are TGTGCCAGCAGTTTTCTGACGGAGGAGACCCAGTACTTC. The encoded protein is CASSFLTEETQYF.

The chain couples TRBV6-1 to TRBJ2-2; D unresolved. This CDR3 has 12 residues. CDR1 is MNHNS and CDR2 is SASEGT in the germline V gene. V was cut by 10 bases and J by 5 bases, with 11 bases left in between. The CDR3 sequence is CAIRTETGELFF. The DNA of the CDR3 is TGTGCCATAAGGACGGAGACCGGGGAGCTGTTTTTT.

The V gene is TRBV6-2 or TRBV6-3, the J gene TRBJ2-7; TRBD2 aligns across 11 bases. V lost 1 base, J lost 5 bases, and 1 base stayed unmatched. Germline CDR1 MNHEY, CDR2 SVGEGT. This CDR3 has 14 amino acids. In DNA form, the CDR3 reads TGTGCCAGCAGTTACTTTAGCGGGAGGGACGAGCAGTACTTC. Amino acid sequence: CASSYFSGRDEQYF.

This chain joins TRBV10-3 and TRBJ2-2; 7 bases map to TRBD2. The CDR3 loop spans 16 amino acids. From germline, CDR1 is ENHRY and CDR2 SYGVKD. Germline trimming cut 0 bases from V and 5 bases from J; bases unmatched to any gene: 6. CDR3 protein: CAISESGRRGTGELFF. The CDR3 DNA is TGTGCCATCAGTGAGTCTGGCAGGCGGGGGACCGGGGAGCTGTTTTTT.

Comment on this clonotype: The conserved final phenylalanine or tryptophan is absent from the CDR3, which likely points to a read error. This chain joins TRBV12-3 or TRBV12-4 and TRBJ1-2; no firm D call. The CDR3 totals 12 residues. CDR3 nucleotides: TGTGCCTGCAGCCGGGGTTCCTATGGCTACACCGTC. Translation: CACSRGSYGYTV.

This clonotype was found many times. V is TRBV11-2 and J is TRBJ2-7, with 9 bases matching TRBD1. The trim removed 3 bases at V and 4 bases at J, leaving 7 bases unmatched. Germline CDR1 reads SGHAT; CDR2 reads FQNNGV. The CDR3 has 15 residues. Here the CDR3 DNA reads TGTGCCAGCAGCTTCCCTCCGGGACAGGGTTACGAGCAGTACTTC. Residues: CASSFPPGQGYEQYF. Combining the CDR3 with reference TRBV11-2 and TRBJ2-7 gives the whole variable domain EAGVAQSPRYKIIEKRQSVAFWCNPISGHATLYWYQQILGQGPKLLIQFQNNGVVDDSQLPKDRFSAERLKGVDSTLKIQPAKLEDSAVYLCASSFPPGQGYEQYFGPGTRLTVT.